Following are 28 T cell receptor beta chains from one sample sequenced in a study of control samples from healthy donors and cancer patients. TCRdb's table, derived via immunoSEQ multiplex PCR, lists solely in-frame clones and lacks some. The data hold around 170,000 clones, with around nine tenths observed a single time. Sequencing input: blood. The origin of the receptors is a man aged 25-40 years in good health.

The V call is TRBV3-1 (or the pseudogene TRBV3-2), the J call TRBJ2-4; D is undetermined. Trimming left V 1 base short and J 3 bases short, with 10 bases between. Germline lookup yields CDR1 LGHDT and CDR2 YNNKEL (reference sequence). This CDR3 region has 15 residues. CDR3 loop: CASSQGGVVKNIQYF. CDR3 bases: TGTGCCAGCAGCCAAGGTGGGGTAGTCAAAAACATTCAGTACTTC.

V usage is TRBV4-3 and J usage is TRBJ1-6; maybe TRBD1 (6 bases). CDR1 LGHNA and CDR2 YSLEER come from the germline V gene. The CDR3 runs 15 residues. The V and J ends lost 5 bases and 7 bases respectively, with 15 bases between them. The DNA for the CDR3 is TGCGCCAGCAGCTTGGACAGAAGTAAAAATTCACCCCTCCACTTT. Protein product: CASSLDRSKNSPLHF.

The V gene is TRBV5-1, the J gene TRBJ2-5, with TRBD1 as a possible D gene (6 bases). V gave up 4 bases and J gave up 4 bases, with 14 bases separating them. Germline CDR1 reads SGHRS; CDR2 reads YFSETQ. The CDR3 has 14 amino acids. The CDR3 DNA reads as TGCGCCAGCAGCCCGGAAGGGGGTGCAGAGACCCAGTACTTC. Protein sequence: CASSPEGGAETQYF.

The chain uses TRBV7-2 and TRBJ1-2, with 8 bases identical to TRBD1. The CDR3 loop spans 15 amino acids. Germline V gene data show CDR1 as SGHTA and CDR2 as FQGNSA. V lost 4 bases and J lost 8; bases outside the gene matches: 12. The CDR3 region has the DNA TGTGCCAGCAGCTACGATCCCCAGGGGGCGGGAGGCTACACCTTC. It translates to CASSYDPQGAGGYTF.

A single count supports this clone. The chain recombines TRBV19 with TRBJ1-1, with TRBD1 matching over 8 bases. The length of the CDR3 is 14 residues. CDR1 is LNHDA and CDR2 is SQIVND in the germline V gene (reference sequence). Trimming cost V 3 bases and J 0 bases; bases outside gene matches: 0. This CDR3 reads CASSMDRVNTEAFF. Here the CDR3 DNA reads TGTGCCAGTAGTATGGACAGGGTGAACACTGAAGCTTTCTTT. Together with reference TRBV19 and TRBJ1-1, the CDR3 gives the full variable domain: DGGITQSPKYLFRKEGQNVTLSCEQNLNHDAMYWYRQDPGQGLRLIYYSQIVNDFQKGDIAEGYSVSREKKESFPLTVTSAQKNPTAFYLCASSMDRVNTEAFFGQGTRLTVV.

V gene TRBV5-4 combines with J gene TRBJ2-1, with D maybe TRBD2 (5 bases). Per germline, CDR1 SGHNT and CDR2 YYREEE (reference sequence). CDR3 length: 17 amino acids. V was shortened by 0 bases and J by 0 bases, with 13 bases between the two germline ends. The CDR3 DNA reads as TGTGCCAGCAGCTTGGTACTGACGGGGAGCTCCTACAATGAGCAGTTCTTC. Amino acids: CASSLVLTGSSYNEQFF.

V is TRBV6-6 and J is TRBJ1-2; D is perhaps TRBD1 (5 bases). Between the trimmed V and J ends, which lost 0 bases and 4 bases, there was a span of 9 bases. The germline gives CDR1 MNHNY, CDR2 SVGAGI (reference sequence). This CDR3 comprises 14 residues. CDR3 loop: CASSYSGTLYGYTF. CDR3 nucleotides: TGTGCCAGCAGTTACTCCGGGACCCTCTATGGCTACACCTTC.

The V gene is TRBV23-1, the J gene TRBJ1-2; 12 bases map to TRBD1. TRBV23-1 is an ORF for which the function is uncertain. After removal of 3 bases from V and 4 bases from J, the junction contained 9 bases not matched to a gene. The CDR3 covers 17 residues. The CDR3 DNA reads TGCGCCAGCAGTCAGGGGTTGGGACAGGGGGCCGGCTATGGCTACACCTTC. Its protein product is CASSQGLGQGAGYGYTF.

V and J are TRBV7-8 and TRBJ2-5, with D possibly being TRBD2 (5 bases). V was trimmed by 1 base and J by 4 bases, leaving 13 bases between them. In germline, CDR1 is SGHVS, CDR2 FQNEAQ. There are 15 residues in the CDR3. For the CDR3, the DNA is TGTGCCAGCAGCTTAGGGGAGACCCATAGAGAGACCCAGTACTTC. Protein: CASSLGETHRETQYF.

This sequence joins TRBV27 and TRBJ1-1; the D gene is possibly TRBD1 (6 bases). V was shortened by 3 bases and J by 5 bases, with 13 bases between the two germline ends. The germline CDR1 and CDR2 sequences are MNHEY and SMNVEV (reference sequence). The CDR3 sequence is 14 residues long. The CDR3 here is CASSFRGLRTEAFF. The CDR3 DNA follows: TGTGCCAGCAGTTTTCGGGGGCTCCGGACTGAAGCTTTCTTT.

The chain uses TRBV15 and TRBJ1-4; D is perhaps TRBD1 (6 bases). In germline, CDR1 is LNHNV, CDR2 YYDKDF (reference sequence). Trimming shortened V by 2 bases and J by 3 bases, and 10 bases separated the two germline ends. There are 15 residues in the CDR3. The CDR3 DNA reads TGTGCCACCAGCAGACAGGGGTTGTCTAATGAAAAACTGTTTTTT. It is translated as CATSRQGLSNEKLFF.

The CDR3 here is CASSPTSGIYEQYF. The CDR3 DNA reads TGTGCCAGCAGCCCCACTAGCGGGATCTACGAGCAGTACTTC. The chain has TRBV28 and TRBJ2-7, with 10 nucleotides matching TRBD2. Per the germline V gene, CDR1 is MDHEN and CDR2 is SYDVKM. J gave up 3 bases and V 6 bases, and 5 bases lay outside the gene matches. The CDR3 contains 14 residues.

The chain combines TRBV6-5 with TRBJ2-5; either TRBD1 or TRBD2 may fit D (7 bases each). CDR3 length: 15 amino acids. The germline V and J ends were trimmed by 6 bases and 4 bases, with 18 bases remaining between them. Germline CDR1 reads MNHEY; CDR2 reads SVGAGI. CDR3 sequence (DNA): TGTGCCAGCAGCGACACGACAGGGAGGGGAGAGACCCAGTACTTC. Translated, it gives CASSDTTGRGETQYF.

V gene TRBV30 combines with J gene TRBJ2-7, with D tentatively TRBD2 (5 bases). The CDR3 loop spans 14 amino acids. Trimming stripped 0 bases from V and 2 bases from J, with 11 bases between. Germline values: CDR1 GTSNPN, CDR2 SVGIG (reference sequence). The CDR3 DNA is TGTGCCTGGAGTGTACGGGGTAGGGCCTACGAGCAGTACTTC. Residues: CAWSVRGRAYEQYF.

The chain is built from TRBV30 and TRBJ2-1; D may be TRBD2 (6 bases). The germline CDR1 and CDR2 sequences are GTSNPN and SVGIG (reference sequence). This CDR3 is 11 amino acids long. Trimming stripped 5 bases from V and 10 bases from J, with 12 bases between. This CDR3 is CAWEGGVEQFF. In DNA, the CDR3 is TGTGCCTGGGAAGGCGGGGTAGAGCAGTTCTTC. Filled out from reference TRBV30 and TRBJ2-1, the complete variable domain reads SQTIHQWPATLVQPVGSPLSLECTVEGTSNPNLYWYRQAAGRGLQLLFYSVGIGQISSEVPQNLSASRPQDRQFILSSKKLLLSDSGFYLCAWEGGVEQFFGPGTRLTVL.

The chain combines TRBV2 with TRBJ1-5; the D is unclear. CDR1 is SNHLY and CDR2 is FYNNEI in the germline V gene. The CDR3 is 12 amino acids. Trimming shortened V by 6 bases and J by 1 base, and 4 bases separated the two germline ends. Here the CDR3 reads CASRQSNQPQHF. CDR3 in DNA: TGTGCCAGCAGGCAGAGCAATCAGCCCCAGCATTTT. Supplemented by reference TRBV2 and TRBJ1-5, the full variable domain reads EPEVTQTPSHQVTQMGQEVILRCVPISNHLYFYWYRQILGQKVEFLVSFYNNEISEKSEIFDDQFSVERPDGSNFTLKIRSTKLEDSAMYFCASRQSNQPQHFGDGTRLSIL.

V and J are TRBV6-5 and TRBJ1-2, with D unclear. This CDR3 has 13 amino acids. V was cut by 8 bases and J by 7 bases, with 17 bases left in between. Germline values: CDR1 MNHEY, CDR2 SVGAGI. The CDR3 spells CASARLPEAGYTF. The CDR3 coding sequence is TGTGCCAGCGCCCGGCTACCGGAGGCTGGCTACACCTTC.

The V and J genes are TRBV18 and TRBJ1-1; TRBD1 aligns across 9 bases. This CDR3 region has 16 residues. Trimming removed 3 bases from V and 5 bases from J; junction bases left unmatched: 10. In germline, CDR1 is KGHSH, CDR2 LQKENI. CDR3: CASSPPFGQGQTEAFF. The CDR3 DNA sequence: TGTGCCAGCTCACCGCCTTTCGGACAGGGGCAAACTGAAGCTTTCTTT.

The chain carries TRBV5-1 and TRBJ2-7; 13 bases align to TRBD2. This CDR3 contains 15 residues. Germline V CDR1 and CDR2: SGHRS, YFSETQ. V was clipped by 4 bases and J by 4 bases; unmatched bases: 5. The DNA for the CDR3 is TGCGCCAGCAGCCAGACTAGCGGGGGGATGTACGAGCAGTACTTC. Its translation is CASSQTSGGMYEQYF.

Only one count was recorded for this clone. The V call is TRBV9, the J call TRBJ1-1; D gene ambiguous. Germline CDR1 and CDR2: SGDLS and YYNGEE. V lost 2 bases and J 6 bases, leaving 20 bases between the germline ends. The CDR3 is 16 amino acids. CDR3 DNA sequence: TGTGCCAGCAGCGTGGCGGCGGGTCCCGAGCGGGCTGAAGCTTTCTTT. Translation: CASSVAAGPERAEAFF.

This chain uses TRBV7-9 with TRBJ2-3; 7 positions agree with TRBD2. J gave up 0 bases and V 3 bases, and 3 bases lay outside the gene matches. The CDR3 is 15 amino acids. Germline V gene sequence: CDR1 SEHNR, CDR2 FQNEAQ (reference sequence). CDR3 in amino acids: CASSLWRGSTDTQYF. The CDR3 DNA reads TGTGCCAGCAGCTTGTGGCGGGGGAGCACAGATACGCAGTATTTT.

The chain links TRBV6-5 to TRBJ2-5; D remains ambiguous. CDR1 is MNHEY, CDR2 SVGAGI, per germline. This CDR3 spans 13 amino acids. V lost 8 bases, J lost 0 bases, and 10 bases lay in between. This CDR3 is CASAQTDQETQYF. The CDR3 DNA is TGTGCCAGCGCCCAGACGGACCAAGAGACCCAGTACTTC.

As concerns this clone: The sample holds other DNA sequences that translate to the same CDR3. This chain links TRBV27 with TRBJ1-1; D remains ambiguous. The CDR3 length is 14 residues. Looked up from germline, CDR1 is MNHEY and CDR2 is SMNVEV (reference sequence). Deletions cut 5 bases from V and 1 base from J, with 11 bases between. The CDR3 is CASSLNRANTEAFF. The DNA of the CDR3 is TGTGCCAGCAGTCTAAACCGTGCGAACACTGAAGCTTTCTTT.

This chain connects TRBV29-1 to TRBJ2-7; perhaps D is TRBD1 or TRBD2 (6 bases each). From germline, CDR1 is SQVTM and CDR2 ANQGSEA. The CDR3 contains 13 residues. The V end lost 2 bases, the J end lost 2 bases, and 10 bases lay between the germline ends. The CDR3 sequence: CSVETGGPYEQYF. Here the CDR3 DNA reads TGCAGCGTTGAAACCGGGGGCCCCTACGAGCAGTACTTC.

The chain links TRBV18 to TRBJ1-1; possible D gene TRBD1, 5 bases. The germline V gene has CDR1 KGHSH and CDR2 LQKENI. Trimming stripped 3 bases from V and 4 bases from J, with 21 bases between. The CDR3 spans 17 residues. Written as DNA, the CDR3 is TGTGCCAGCTCACCCGAGGAACAATGGGGGGAGTCCACTGAAGCTTTCTTT. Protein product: CASSPEEQWGESTEAFF. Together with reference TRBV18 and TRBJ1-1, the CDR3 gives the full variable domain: NAGVMQNPRHLVRRRGQEARLRCSPMKGHSHVYWYRQLPEEGLKFMVYLQKENIIDESGMPKERFSAEFPKEGPSILRIQQVVRGDSAAYFCASSPEEQWGESTEAFFGQGTRLTVV.

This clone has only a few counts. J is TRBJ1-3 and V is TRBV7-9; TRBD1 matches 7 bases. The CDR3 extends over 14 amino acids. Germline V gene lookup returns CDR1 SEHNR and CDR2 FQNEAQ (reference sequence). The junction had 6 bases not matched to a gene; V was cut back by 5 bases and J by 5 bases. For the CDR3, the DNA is TGTGCCAGCAGCCCCGGGACAGTCAGAAACACCATATATTTT. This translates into CASSPGTVRNTIYF.

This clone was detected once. The CDR3 is CASSSTMGQGLTYTF. CDR3 DNA sequence: TGTGCCAGCAGTTCTACGATGGGACAGGGGTTGACCTACACCTTC. The chain joins TRBV6-2 or TRBV6-3 to TRBJ1-2, with TRBD1 matching 10 bases. The V and J ends lost 4 bases and 10 bases, in that order; junction bases with no gene match: 12. The CDR3 contains 15 residues. In germline, CDR1 is MNHEY, CDR2 SVGEGT.

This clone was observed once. CDR3 sequence reads: CASSPHRTDQPQHF. The CDR3 DNA follows: TGTGCCAGCAGCCCCCATAGAACTGATCAGCCCCAGCATTTT. The V gene is TRBV6-2 or TRBV6-3, the J gene TRBJ1-5; D is undetermined. The CDR3 loop spans 14 amino acids. The germline gives CDR1 MNHEY, CDR2 SVGEGT. V was shortened by 6 bases and J by 5 bases, with 14 bases between the two germline ends.